This TCR beta chain was sequenced in a study of T cells after yellow fever vaccination. Study background: SMART-Seq v4 Ultra Low Input handled preparation of low-cell-number fractions.

The sample holds many counts of this clonotype. Its antigen is not known. The study, taken as a whole, reports: Most clones from primary vaccination were detected again post-booster (approximately 97% CD4, 88% CD8).

Germline assignment: CDR1 LGHNA and CDR2 YSLEER. There are 18 residues in the CDR3. The V end was cut by 2 bases, the J end by 2 bases, with 19 bases between. UMIs and a universal primer site were added when TCR cDNA was made by 5'RACE template switching. In TCRdb, the 5' RACE reads were re-called with MiXCR into one record per CDR3 protein. The sample yields 250,000 or so distinct CDR3 sequences, around 3.5% seen once. The receptor's source is a man aged 18 to 35 who received the YFV17D yellow fever vaccine. Material: PBMCs, obtained 15 days after the yellow fever booster vaccination. V gene TRBV4-3 combines with J gene TRBJ2-1; D may be TRBD1 (5 bases). CDR3 sequence reads: CASSQSSDNRRTYNEQFF. CDR3 DNA: TGCGCCAGCAGCCAAAGCTCGGATAACAGGAGAACCTACAATGAGCAGTTCTTC.